This record looks at one T cell receptor (beta chain) sequence and its context. Its antigen is not known. The repertoire was sequenced with immunoSEQ multiplex PCR; TCRdb's copy has only in-frame clones and lacks some. The sample has 950,000 to 1,100,000 clones, more than 75% seen once. The data belong to a study of shared clonotypes between healthy human individuals. Study-level information: Three CD4 naive, three CD4 memory, two CD8 naive and one CD8 memory plate were used per donor.

CDR1 is MNHEY, CDR2 SMNVEV, per germline (reference sequence). The CDR3 sequence is 14 residues long. V dropped 5 bases and J dropped 8; count of bases not matched to a gene: 11. Study-wide results and caveats: Rarefaction analysis demonstrated incomplete sorted-subset sequencing notwithstanding large depth.

The specimen sequenced was memory CD4+ T cells from PBMCs. Subset noted: CD45RA-negative fraction. The chain carries TRBV27 and TRBJ1-2; 7 bases fit TRBD1. This clonotype was sampled from a man younger than 35 in good health. Some clones in this sample may be carry-over from other donors' samples. The CDR3 DNA reads TGTGCCAGCAGTCCAACGACAGGGCGGTTCGGCTACACCTTC. Amino acids: CASSPTTGRFGYTF.